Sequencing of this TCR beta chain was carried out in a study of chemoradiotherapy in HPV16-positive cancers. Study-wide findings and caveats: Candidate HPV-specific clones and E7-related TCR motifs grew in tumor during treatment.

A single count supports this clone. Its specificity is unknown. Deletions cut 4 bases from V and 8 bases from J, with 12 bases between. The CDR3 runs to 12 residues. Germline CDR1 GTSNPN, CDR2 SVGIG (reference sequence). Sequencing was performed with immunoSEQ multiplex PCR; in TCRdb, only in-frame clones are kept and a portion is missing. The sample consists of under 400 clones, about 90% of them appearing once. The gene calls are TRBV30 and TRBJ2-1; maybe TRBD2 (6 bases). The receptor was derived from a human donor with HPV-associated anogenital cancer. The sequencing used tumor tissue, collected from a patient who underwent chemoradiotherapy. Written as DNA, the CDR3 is TGTGCCTGGATGGGACTGAAGGATGAGCAGTTCTTC. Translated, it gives CAWMGLKDEQFF.